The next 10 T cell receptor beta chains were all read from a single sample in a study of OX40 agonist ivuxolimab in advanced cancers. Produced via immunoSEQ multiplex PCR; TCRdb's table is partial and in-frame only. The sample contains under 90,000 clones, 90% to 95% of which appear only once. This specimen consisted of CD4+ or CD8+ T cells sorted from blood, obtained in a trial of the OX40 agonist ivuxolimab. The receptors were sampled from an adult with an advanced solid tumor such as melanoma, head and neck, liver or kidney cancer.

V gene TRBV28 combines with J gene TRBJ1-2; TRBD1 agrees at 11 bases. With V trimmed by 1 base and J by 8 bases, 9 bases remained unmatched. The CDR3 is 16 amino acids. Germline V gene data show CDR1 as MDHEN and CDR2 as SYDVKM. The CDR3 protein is CASSLSKGQGAFGYTF. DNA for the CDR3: TGTGCCAGCAGTTTATCCAAAGGACAGGGGGCTTTCGGCTACACCTTC.

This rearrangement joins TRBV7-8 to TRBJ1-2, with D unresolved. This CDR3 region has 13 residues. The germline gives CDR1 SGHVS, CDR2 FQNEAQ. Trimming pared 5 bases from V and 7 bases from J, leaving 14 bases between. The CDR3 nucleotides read TGTGCCAGCAGCCCCAACAAGCCTCTTGGCTACACCTTC. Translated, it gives CASSPNKPLGYTF. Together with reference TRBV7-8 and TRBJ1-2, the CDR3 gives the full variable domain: GAGVSQSPRYKVAKRGQDVALRCDPISGHVSLFWYQQALGQGPEFLTYFQNEAQLDKSGLPSDRFFAERPEGSVSTLKIQRTQQEDSAVYLCASSPNKPLGYTFGSGTRLTVV.

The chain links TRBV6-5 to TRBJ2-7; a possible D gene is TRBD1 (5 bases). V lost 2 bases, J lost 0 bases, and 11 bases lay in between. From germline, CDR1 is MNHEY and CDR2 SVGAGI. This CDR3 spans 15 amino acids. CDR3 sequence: CASSYDSGDSYEQYF. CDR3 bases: TGTGCCAGCAGTTACGACAGTGGAGACTCCTACGAGCAGTACTTC.

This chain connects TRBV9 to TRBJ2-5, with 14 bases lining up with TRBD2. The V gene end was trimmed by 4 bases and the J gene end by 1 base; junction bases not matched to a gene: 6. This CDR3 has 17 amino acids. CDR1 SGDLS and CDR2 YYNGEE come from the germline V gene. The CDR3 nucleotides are TGTGCCAGCAGCCCCGGACTAGCGGGGGGTGCCCAAGAGACCCAGTACTTC. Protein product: CASSPGLAGGAQETQYF.

The CDR3 region is CASSPNDGTYGGNEQFF. CDR3 nucleotide sequence: TGTGCCAGCAGCCCAAACGATGGGACTTACGGGGGCAATGAGCAGTTCTTC. The gene calls are TRBV11-2 and TRBJ2-1, with D perhaps matching TRBD2 (6 bases). In germline, CDR1 is SGHAT, CDR2 FQNNGV. Trimming stripped 5 bases from V and 6 bases from J, with 23 bases between. This CDR3 is built from 17 residues.

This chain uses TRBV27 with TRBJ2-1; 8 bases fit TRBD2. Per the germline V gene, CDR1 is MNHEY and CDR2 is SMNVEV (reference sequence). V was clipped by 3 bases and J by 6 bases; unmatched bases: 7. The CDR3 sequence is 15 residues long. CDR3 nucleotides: TGTGCCAGCAGTTTTCGGGGGGGGCCTAGCAATGAGCAGTTCTTC. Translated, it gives CASSFRGGPSNEQFF.

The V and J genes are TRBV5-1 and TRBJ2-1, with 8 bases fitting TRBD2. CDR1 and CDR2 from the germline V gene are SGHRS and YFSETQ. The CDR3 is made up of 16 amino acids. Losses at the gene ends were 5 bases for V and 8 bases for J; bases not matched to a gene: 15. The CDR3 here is CASRSASGHLLDEQFF. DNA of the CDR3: TGCGCCAGCAGGTCGGCTAGCGGGCACCTGTTGGATGAGCAGTTCTTC.

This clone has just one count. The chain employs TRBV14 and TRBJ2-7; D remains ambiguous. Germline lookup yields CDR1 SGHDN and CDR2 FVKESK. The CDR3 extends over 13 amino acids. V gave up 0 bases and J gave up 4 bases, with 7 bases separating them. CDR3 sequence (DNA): TGTGCCAGCAGCCAAGATTTGGGGTACGAGCAGTACTTC. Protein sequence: CASSQDLGYEQYF.

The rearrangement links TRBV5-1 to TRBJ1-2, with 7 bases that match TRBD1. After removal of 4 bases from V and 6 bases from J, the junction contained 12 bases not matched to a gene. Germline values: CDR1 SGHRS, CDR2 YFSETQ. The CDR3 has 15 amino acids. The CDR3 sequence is CASSLVPTGRHGYTF. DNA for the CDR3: TGCGCCAGCAGCCTGGTCCCGACAGGGCGCCATGGCTACACCTTC.

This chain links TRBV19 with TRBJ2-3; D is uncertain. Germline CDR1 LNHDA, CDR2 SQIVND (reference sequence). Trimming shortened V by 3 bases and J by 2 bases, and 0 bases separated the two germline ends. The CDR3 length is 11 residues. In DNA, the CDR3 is TGTGCCAGTAGTATCACAGATACGCAGTATTTT. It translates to CASSITDTQYF.